The T cell receptor (beta chain) described here comes from a study of response to subunit inactivated influenza vaccine. General study findings and limits: Every seasonal influenza vaccination brings in few new T cells, the authors suggested.

The sample holds many counts of this clonotype. What it binds is unknown. TCRdb itself ran the RT-PCR reads through MiXCR, one entry per CDR3 protein. This table has more than 700,000 distinct CDR3 sequences, approximately 21% appearing once. This receptor was taken from a man aged 50-60 years who received an inactivated influenza vaccine. Sequencing was performed on PBMCs from blood, taken 4 to 6 days after vaccination.

The CDR3 sequence: CASSYAASQPQHF. The CDR3 nucleotides are TGTGCCAGCAGTTACGCAGCTAGTCAGCCCCAGCATTTT. This sequence joins TRBV6-5 and TRBJ1-5; no clear D gene. From germline, CDR1 is MNHEY and CDR2 SVGAGI. The CDR3 runs 13 residues. V was shortened by 2 bases and J by 6 bases, with 8 bases between the two germline ends.